This entry describes one TCR beta chain. Its antigen remains unidentified. This entry is derived from a study of T-cell memory formation after mild COVID-19. For the study at large: TCR clusters were largely donor specific.

5'RACE with constant-segment primers yielded barcoded, UMI-tagged TCR alpha and TCR beta cDNA libraries. From the 5' RACE reads, TCRdb called clonotypes with MiXCR, one entry per CDR3 protein. This sample has tens of thousands of distinct CDR3 sequences, with about 15% found just once. The CDR3 has 17 residues. Study-wide points: In pre-infection memory, a portion of responding clones appeared, which suggested that cross-reactive memory joined. From day 15 to 85, contracting clones were balanced between CD4 and CD8, whereas later expanders leaned toward CD4+.

This sequence joins TRBV21-1 and TRBJ1-1; the table's D call TRBD1 went unverified against the DNA. TRBV21-1 is a pseudogene. The sequence derives from a man aged 18 to 30 who had mild COVID-19 (a few samples of this study predate the infection). Cell type and time point are not known. The sample consisted of PBMCs or a T cell subset sorted from them (not recorded which). The CDR3 DNA follows: TGTGCCAGCAGCAAATGTCCCCAGGGTTGGGTTCGTCCTGAAGCTTTCTTT. It translates to CASSKCPQGWVRPEAFF.